This T cell receptor (beta chain) was sequenced for a study of neurological immune-mediated disorders. Findings and limits, study-wide: In HTLV-1-associated myelopathy, TCR clonal expansion was greatest, and in multiple sclerosis it was least, below healthy controls. Across subjects, no CDR3 amino acid sequence appeared in expanded clones of more than one subject, a finding that suggested private repertoires in all groups.

As to time point: longitudinal time-point 3. CDR1 is LGHNA and CDR2 is YSLEER in the germline V gene. Trimming left V 1 base short and J 5 bases short, with 22 bases between. The CDR3 sequence is 18 residues long. The cDNA was generated by 5'RACE with 10-nucleotide random UMIs. In TCRdb, the 5' RACE reads were re-called with MiXCR into one record per CDR3 protein. This sample has roughly 50,000 distinct CDR3 sequences, with about an eighth found just once. In this sample, this clonotype is medium-sized. Its antigen is still unknown. The chain has TRBV4-3 and TRBJ2-3; perhaps TRBD2 as D (7 bases). Sequences were obtained from PBMCs. The clonotype originates from a male donor with HTLV-1-associated myelopathy (HAM/TSP). CDR3 residues: CASSQVRGGHFSGDTQYF. CDR3 nucleotide sequence: TGCGCCAGCAGCCAAGTTAGGGGGGGGCACTTTAGTGGAGATACGCAGTATTTT.